The 28 T cell receptor beta chains given below trace back to one sample, sequenced in a study of T cell repertoires in cytomegalovirus infection. TCRdb analysed the reads with MiXCR anew, one entry per CDR3 protein. The sample yields about 100,000 distinct CDR3 sequences, about 29% seen once. The antigens of these receptors remain unknown. The sample in question was CD8+ T cells from cultured PBMCs, obtained from culture after CMV antigen stimulation. The source is a human donor in good health (CMV status not recorded). Some clones in this sample may be carry-over from other donors' samples.

A few counts support this clonotype. The chain is built from TRBV6-6 and TRBJ2-3, with 9 bases aligning to TRBD2. Germline CDR1 reads MNHNY; CDR2 reads SVGAGI (reference sequence). This CDR3 has 15 amino acids. J gave up 6 bases and V 7 bases, and 11 bases lay outside the gene matches. The CDR3 is CASTIAGVIGDTQYF. CDR3 DNA: TGTGCCAGCACCATAGCGGGGGTTATTGGGGATACGCAGTATTTT.

This clonotype occurred a few times. The chain recombines TRBV29-1 with TRBJ1-2; D not resolved. Looked up from germline, CDR1 is SQVTM and CDR2 is ANQGSEA. The CDR3 has 12 residues. V was clipped by 6 bases and J by 0 bases, with 8 bases between them. The CDR3 is CSVRIANYGYTF. CDR3 DNA sequence: TGCAGCGTCAGGATAGCTAACTATGGCTACACCTTC.

V gene TRBV5-6 combines with J gene TRBJ1-1; D is perhaps TRBD1 (5 bases). The CDR3 is 15 amino acids. Between the trimmed V and J ends, which lost 0 bases and 2 bases, there was a span of 11 bases. Per the germline V gene, CDR1 is SGHDT and CDR2 is YYEEEE. CDR3 in amino acids: CASSLDRPANTEAFF. DNA for the CDR3: TGTGCCAGCAGCTTGGACAGGCCGGCAAACACTGAAGCTTTCTTT.

V is TRBV7-9 and J is TRBJ1-1; tentative D call: TRBD1 (5 bases). The CDR3 covers 15 residues. V lost 3 bases, J lost 6 bases, and 17 bases lay in between. The germline CDR1 and CDR2 sequences are SEHNR and FQNEAQ (reference sequence). For the CDR3, the DNA is TGTGCCAGCAGCTTGTGGTTGGGGGAATCGGCTGAAGCTTTCTTT. It yields the protein CASSLWLGESAEAFF.

The CDR3 loop is CASSEAGTSGGSTDTQYF. CDR3 bases: TGTGCCAGCAGTGAAGCGGGGACTAGCGGGGGAAGCACAGATACGCAGTATTTT. The J gene is TRBJ2-3, the V gene TRBV6-1; TRBD2 matches 14 bases. The CDR3 is 18 amino acids. CDR1 is MNHNS, CDR2 SASEGT, per germline. The trim removed 0 bases at V and 0 bases at J, leaving 2 bases unmatched.

This clonotype came up once. The CDR3 region is CASSSWGGHEQFF. In DNA, the CDR3 is TGTGCCAGCAGCTCGTGGGGGGGTCATGAGCAGTTCTTC. The chain joins TRBV7-9 to TRBJ2-1; 7 positions match TRBD2. CDR3 length: 13 amino acids. In germline, CDR1 is SEHNR, CDR2 FQNEAQ (reference sequence). Trimming took 4 bases from V and 8 from J; bases not matched to a gene: 5.

Ten or more counts support this clonotype. The rearrangement joins TRBV19 to TRBJ1-5; D call uncertain. Trimming took off 3 bases at V and 6 bases at J, with 9 bases between the two ends. Germline CDR1 LNHDA, CDR2 SQIVND (reference sequence). The CDR3 extends over 13 amino acids. CDR3 sequence reads: CASSIEPVQPQHF. The CDR3, as DNA: TGTGCCAGTAGTATCGAGCCGGTTCAGCCCCAGCATTTT. Full variable domain (outside the CDR3, taken from reference TRBV19 and TRBJ1-5): DGGITQSPKYLFRKEGQNVTLSCEQNLNHDAMYWYRQDPGQGLRLIYYSQIVNDFQKGDIAEGYSVSREKKESFPLTVTSAQKNPTAFYLCASSIEPVQPQHFGDGTRLSIL.

This chain joins TRBV5-6 and TRBJ1-2, with 7 bases fitting TRBD1. Germline-derived CDR1 and CDR2 are SGHDT and YYEEEE. This CDR3 spans 17 amino acids. The V segment lost 2 bases and the J segment 3 bases; nucleotides outside the gene matches: 13. The CDR3 spells CASSFRQGGSFDYGYTF. As DNA, the CDR3 is TGTGCCAGCAGCTTTCGACAGGGCGGTTCTTTCGACTATGGCTACACCTTC.

The rearrangement links TRBV7-8 to TRBJ1-1; no clear D. Germline V gene lookup returns CDR1 SGHVS and CDR2 FQNEAQ. V was trimmed by 1 base and J by 0 bases, leaving 9 bases between them. The CDR3 is made up of 15 amino acids. Here the CDR3 DNA reads TGTGCCAGCAGCTTAGAAGGACGGATGAACACTGAAGCTTTCTTT. This gives the protein CASSLEGRMNTEAFF.

The V call is TRBV27, the J call TRBJ2-3; 13 bases fit TRBD2. Germline values: CDR1 MNHEY, CDR2 SMNVEV (reference sequence). The CDR3 extends over 15 amino acids. V shed 2 bases and J 6 bases; nucleotides not matched to a gene: 2. CDR3 coding DNA: TGTGCCAGCAGTTTAGGGACTAGCGGGGTCGATACGCAGTATTTT. Amino acid sequence: CASSLGTSGVDTQYF.

There are many counts of this clonotype. V gene TRBV29-1 combines with J gene TRBJ1-1; D is undetermined. This CDR3 comprises 14 residues. Germline values: CDR1 SQVTM, CDR2 ANQGSEA. The V end lost 4 bases, the J end lost 1 base, and 13 bases lay between the germline ends. The CDR3 DNA is TGCAGCGTTGTTATTACAAGTAAGAACACTGAAGCTTTCTTT. It specifies CSVVITSKNTEAFF.

In this sample, this clonotype turned up many times. The V gene is TRBV11-3, the J gene TRBJ2-2; D tentatively reads TRBD1 or TRBD2 (5 bases each). CDR3 length: 15 residues. Deletions cut 5 bases from V and 5 bases from J, with 15 bases between. CDR1 and CDR2 from the germline V gene are SGHNT and YENEEA. The CDR3 DNA sequence: TGTGCCAGCAGCACCGGGGACGGCAGAACCGGGGAGCTGTTTTTT. Its protein product is CASSTGDGRTGELFF.

The chain carries TRBV7-2 and TRBJ2-3, with 8 bases aligning to TRBD2. The CDR3 has 15 residues. V lost 1 base, J lost 4 bases, and 4 bases stayed unmatched. Germline V gene sequence: CDR1 SGHTA, CDR2 FQGNSA. The CDR3 bases are TGTGCCAGCAGCTTAGATCCCGGGGGGGCAGATACGCAGTATTTT. As protein: CASSLDPGGADTQYF.

This clonotype was counted between two and nine times. This chain links TRBV7-2 with TRBJ1-5, with D maybe TRBD1 (5 bases). The germline V and J ends were trimmed by 0 bases and 0 bases, with 6 bases remaining between them. This CDR3 spans 15 amino acids. Germline CDR1 is SGHTA and CDR2 is FQGNSA. CDR3 DNA: TGTGCCAGCAGCTTAGCGGGGGGTAGCAATCAGCCCCAGCATTTT. Amino acids: CASSLAGGSNQPQHF.

The CDR3 loop reads CASSQEDRDNEKLFF. The CDR3 DNA follows: TGCGCCAGCAGCCAAGAAGACAGAGACAATGAAAAACTGTTTTTT. The chain uses TRBV4-1 and TRBJ1-4; weak D call: TRBD1 (5 bases). Germline V gives CDR1 MGHRA, CDR2 YSYEKL. Trimming cost V 0 bases and J 5 bases, with 10 bases left between them. The CDR3 runs to 15 residues.

This sequence joins TRBV29-1 and TRBJ2-1; TRBD2 aligns across 14 bases. V trimming: 4 bases; J trimming: 8 bases; junction bases outside the gene matches: 4. Germline lookup yields CDR1 SQVTM and CDR2 ANQGSEA. The CDR3 is 14 amino acids. Here the CDR3 DNA reads TGCAGCGTTGCGACTAGCGGGGGGGCCTATGAGCAGTTCTTC. It specifies CSVATSGGAYEQFF.

This clonotype was recorded at least ten times. The genes are TRBV7-2 and TRBJ2-2, with TRBD2 identical over 7 bases. The V gene's germline CDR1 is SGHTA and CDR2 FQGNSA. The CDR3 has 15 amino acids. V shed 3 bases and J 7 bases; nucleotides not matched to a gene: 8. CDR3 coding DNA: TGTGCCAGCAGCTTCGGGAGGAGAGGTCTCGGGGAGCTGTTTTTT. Protein product: CASSFGRRGLGELFF.

The chain couples TRBV2 to TRBJ1-2, with 10 bases aligning to TRBD1. The CDR3 extends over 14 amino acids. Germline V gene lookup returns CDR1 SNHLY and CDR2 FYNNEI. J gave up 8 bases and V 6 bases, and 9 bases lay outside the gene matches. The CDR3, as DNA: TGTGCCAGCAGCGAGAGACAGGGGGCGGACGGCTACACCTTC. Residues: CASSERQGADGYTF.

This clonotype was detected only a few times. V gene TRBV13 combines with J gene TRBJ2-1, with D perhaps matching TRBD1 (5 bases). CDR1 and CDR2 from the germline V gene are PRHDT and FYEKMQ (reference sequence). The CDR3 is 13 residues long. Trimming cost V 2 bases and J 5 bases, with 7 bases left between them. The CDR3 reads CASSLQGNNEQFF. The CDR3 nucleotides are TGTGCCAGCAGCTTACAGGGAAACAATGAGCAGTTCTTC.

This clonotype was detected many times. This chain connects TRBV12-3 or TRBV12-4 to TRBJ2-5; D possibly corresponds to TRBD2 (7 bases). This CDR3 is 14 amino acids long. V was clipped by 7 bases and J by 4 bases, with 16 bases between them. In DNA form, the CDR3 reads TGTGCCAGCACCACTGGGGGGGCGGTAGAGACCCAGTACTTC. Translated: CASTTGGAVETQYF.

As DNA, the CDR3 is TGTGCCAGCAGCTCGCGATTACAGGGGGCCCTAAATGAAAAACTGTTTTTT. Amino acids: CASSSRLQGALNEKLFF. The gene calls are TRBV7-3 and TRBJ1-4; 9 positions agree with TRBD1. The CDR3 consists of 17 residues. Germline CDR1 and CDR2: SGHTA and FQGTGA. Germline trimming cut 4 bases from V and 5 bases from J; bases unmatched to any gene: 11.

CDR3 loop: CASSQDPGLAGGDPSGANVLTF. CDR3 bases: TGTGCCAGCAGTCAAGATCCGGGACTAGCGGGGGGGGACCCCTCTGGGGCCAACGTCCTGACTTTC. This chain joins TRBV27 and TRBJ2-6, with 16 bases identical to TRBD2. This CDR3 is 22 amino acids long. J lost 0 bases, V lost 5 bases, and 13 bases had no gene match. Germline-derived CDR1 and CDR2 are MNHEY and SMNVEV (reference sequence).

This clonotype has more than one count but fewer than ten. The rearrangement links TRBV7-2 to TRBJ2-5; a weak D match, TRBD2 (6 bases). This CDR3 has 14 amino acids. Germline CDR1 is SGHTA and CDR2 is FQGNSA. V dropped 4 bases and J dropped 1 base, with 10 bases sitting between them. CDR3 residues: CASSSGAVQETQYF. The CDR3 DNA reads TGTGCCAGCAGCTCGGGAGCGGTCCAAGAGACCCAGTACTTC.

V usage is TRBV27 and J usage is TRBJ2-6; the D is unclear. Germline CDR1 and CDR2: MNHEY and SMNVEV (reference sequence). The CDR3 sequence is 14 residues long. V was clipped by 4 bases and J by 4 bases, with 8 bases between them. The CDR3, as DNA: TGTGCCAGCAGTTCCCTCCTCGGGGCCAACGTCCTGACTTTC. It encodes CASSSLLGANVLTF.

This clonotype showed up just a few times. The genes are TRBV7-2 and TRBJ2-7; no clear D gene. The CDR3 contains 14 residues. V gave up 1 base and J gave up 5 bases, with 12 bases separating them. In germline, CDR1 is SGHTA, CDR2 FQGNSA. CDR3 bases: TGTGCCAGCAGCTTAGTTACGGGTCTTCACGAGCAGTACTTC. Translated, it gives CASSLVTGLHEQYF.

V usage is TRBV20-1 and J usage is TRBJ2-7; D is uncertain. The V gene lost 4 bases and the J gene lost 0 bases, with 13 bases spanning the gap. CDR3 length: 14 residues. Germline CDR1 DFQATT, CDR2 SNEGSKA (reference sequence). The CDR3 reads CSATDAWSSYEQYF. DNA for the CDR3: TGCAGTGCTACGGACGCTTGGAGCTCCTACGAGCAGTACTTC.

V usage is TRBV2 and J usage is TRBJ2-7; no reliable D call. The length of the CDR3 is 12 residues. V lost 2 bases to trimming and J lost 6 bases, with 8 bases between them. Germline CDR1 is SNHLY and CDR2 is FYNNEI. The CDR3 loop is CASSERVGEQYF. CDR3 coding DNA: TGTGCCAGCAGTGAACGAGTGGGCGAGCAGTACTTC. Supplemented by reference TRBV2 and TRBJ2-7, the full variable domain reads EPEVTQTPSHQVTQMGQEVILRCVPISNHLYFYWYRQILGQKVEFLVSFYNNEISEKSEIFDDQFSVERPDGSNFTLKIRSTKLEDSAMYFCASSERVGEQYFGPGTRLTVT.

The chain links TRBV27 to TRBJ1-5; tentatively, D is TRBD1 (5 bases). The CDR3 consists of 14 residues. Trimming removed 5 bases from V and 9 bases from J, with 17 bases in between. CDR1 MNHEY and CDR2 SMNVEV come from the germline V gene (reference sequence). The DNA of the CDR3 is TGTGCCAGCAGTGATGGGGCGGGTACTCGGCCCCAGCATTTT. Translation: CASSDGAGTRPQHF.